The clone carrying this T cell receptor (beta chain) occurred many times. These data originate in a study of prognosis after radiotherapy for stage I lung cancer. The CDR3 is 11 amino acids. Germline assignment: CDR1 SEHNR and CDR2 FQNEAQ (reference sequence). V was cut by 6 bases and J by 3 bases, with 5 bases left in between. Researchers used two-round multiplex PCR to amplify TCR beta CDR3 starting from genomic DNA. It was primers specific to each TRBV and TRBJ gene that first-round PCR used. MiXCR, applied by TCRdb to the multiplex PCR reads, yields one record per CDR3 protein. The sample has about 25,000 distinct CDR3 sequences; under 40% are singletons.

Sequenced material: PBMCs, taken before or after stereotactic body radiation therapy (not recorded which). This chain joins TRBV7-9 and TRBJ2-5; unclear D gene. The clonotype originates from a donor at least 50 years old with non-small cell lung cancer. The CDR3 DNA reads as TGTGCCAGCAGTAATGAAGAGACCCAGTACTTC. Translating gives CASSNEETQYF.